Here is one T cell receptor (beta chain) with its context. The antigen is unknown. The sample belongs to a study of CD8+CD57+ T cells in acquired aplastic anemia. Study in general: DNA recovered from sorted CD4+ and CD8+ cells had a mean of 3.2 ug.

Germline V CDR1 and CDR2: SEHNR, FQNEAQ (reference sequence). CDR3 length: 14 amino acids. V was clipped by 1 base and J by 6 bases, with 13 bases between them. Whole-study results and caveats: Overlapping CD8+ CDR3 repertoires of patients and controls contained some 27 shared sequences. Patients versus controls showed no significant CD8+ Simpson's diversity difference.

Both TCR beta VDJ combination and CDR3 sequence profiling were carried out. Genomic DNA was the template for this profiling. Via MiXCR, TCRdb re-called the reads, giving one row per CDR3 protein. This table holds some 290,000 distinct CDR3 sequences, roughly 50% found once. Sequenced material: sorted CD4+, CD8+, or CD8+CD57+ T cells (not recorded which) from PBMCs. The source of this sequence is a human donor with severe aplastic anemia or a healthy control (not recorded which). The V call is TRBV7-9, the J call TRBJ2-7, with unresolved D. CDR3 protein: CASSLGGASVEQYF. As DNA, the CDR3 is TGTGCCAGCAGCTTAGGGGGTGCCTCCGTCGAGCAGTACTTC.